A selection of T cell receptor beta chains follows, all from one sample in a study of spatial heterogeneity in lung cancer. Each CDR3 protein is one row after TCRdb ran MiXCR on the 5' RACE reads. Among 4,700 or so distinct CDR3 sequences listed, approximately 12% were seen once. The input for sequencing was lung tumor tissue, taken at surgery. The receptors here all came from a male donor with early-stage non-small cell lung cancer. Both conserved end residues are part of each CDR3. Each record gives: D gene, J gene, clone size, V gene, CDR3 DNA, CDR3 protein. The D gene is left open where the match is weak. The listing skips clone size in some rows; elsewhere it reads once, few, many or a size class.

. | TRBJ2-2 | many | TRBV12-5 | TGTGCTAGTGGCCGGGCCCAGAACACCGGGGAGCTGTTTTTT | CASGRAQNTGELFF
. | TRBJ2-1 | few | TRBV5-3 | TGTGCCAGAAGCCACAGCCTACGAGGGGGGCCTGAGCAGTTCTTC | CARSHSLRGGPEQFF
. | TRBJ1-1 | . | TRBV7-2 | TGTGCCAGCAGCCTTCAGGGGAACACTGAAGCTTTCTTT | CASSLQGNTEAFF
. | TRBJ2-2 | medium-sized | TRBV6-5 | TGTGCCAGCAGTTACGGTCAGGGGTACACCGGGGAGCTGTTTTTT | CASSYGQGYTGELFF
. | TRBJ1-6 | medium-sized | TRBV9 | TGTGCCAGCAGCGAAGGGGCCTCAGCATATGGTAATTCACCCCTCCACTTT | CASSEGASAYGNSPLHF
TRBD1 | TRBJ1-1 | many | TRBV7-9 | TGTGCCAGCTCCCAGGAAGGGGACAGGGGAGGCCCTGAAGCTTTCTTT | CASSQEGDRGGPEAFF
TRBD1 | TRBJ2-7 | . | TRBV20-1 | TGCAGTGCTACCCGACAGGGATTTAGCTCCTACGAGCAGTACTTC | CSATRQGFSSYEQYF
TRBD1 | TRBJ2-7 | . | TRBV20-1 | TGCAGTGCTAGGGATGGGACAGCCGCCTACGAGCAGTACTTC | CSARDGTAAYEQYF
. | TRBJ1-5 | many | TRBV7-9 | TGTGCCAGCAGCTACACTCAGGGGCCCCAGCATTTT | CASSYTQGPQHF
. | TRBJ1-5 | medium-sized | TRBV6-1 | TGTGCCAGCCGCCGCAGGGATAGCAATCAGCCCCAGCATTTT | CASRRRDSNQPQHF
. | TRBJ1-5 | . | TRBV12-3/TRBV12-4 | TGTGCCAGCAGTTTAGCCCAGGCGCCGAATCAGTCCCAGCATTTT | CASSLAQAPNQSQHF
. | TRBJ2-7 | many | TRBV7-2 | TGTGCCAGCAGCTTCGGGACGGCCTCCTACGAGCAGTACTTC | CASSFGTASYEQYF
. | TRBJ1-2 | few | TRBV7-2 | TGTGCCAGCAGCTTAGTGTCCGAGACAAGCTATGGCTACACCTTC | CASSLVSETSYGYTF
TRBD1 | TRBJ1-5 | few | TRBV7-9 | TGTGCCAGCAGCTTGGGGGACAGGTCCTTAAGACCAGAATATCAGCCCCAGCATTTT | CASSLGDRSLRPEYQPQHF
. | TRBJ2-3 | . | TRBV7-9 | TGTGCCAGCAGCTTAGGGATGACAGATACGCAGTATTTT | CASSLGMTDTQYF
. | TRBJ2-1 | many | TRBV29-1 | TGCAGCACGACGGTATACAATGAGCAGTTCTTC | CSTTVYNEQFF
. | TRBJ1-2 | medium-sized | TRBV20-1 | TGCAGTGCGCACCGGGGGACCGAAGGCTACACCTTC | CSAHRGTEGYTF
. | TRBJ2-5 | . | TRBV2 | TGTGCCAGCAAGTTTGGGGCGGGAAGGTACCAAGAGACCCAGTACTTC | CASKFGAGRYQETQYF
. | TRBJ2-1 | few | TRBV7-3 | TGTGCCAGCAGCTCCGACGGTTCGTCCTACAATGAGCAGTTCTTC | CASSSDGSSYNEQFF
TRBD1 | TRBJ2-1 | medium-sized | TRBV6-2/TRBV6-3 | TGTGCCAGCAGTTACACCCTGGGACAGGCTTCGGACAATGAGCAGTTCTTC | CASSYTLGQASDNEQFF
TRBD1 | TRBJ1-4 | few | TRBV10-3 | TGTGCCATCAGTGAAGGGGACAGGCTTAATGAAAAACTGTTTTTT | CAISEGDRLNEKLFF
. | TRBJ1-5 | . | TRBV7-3 | TGTGCCAGCAGCTTAGCCCGGGGTCAGCCCCAGCATTTT | CASSLARGQPQHF
. | TRBJ1-1 | many | TRBV11-3 | TGTGCCAGCCGCTCCCCCGGGGCGGGCAAGGCTGAAGCTTTCTTT | CASRSPGAGKAEAFF
TRBD1 | TRBJ2-3 | . | TRBV7-2 | TGTGCCAGCAGCCGGGACAGGACCACAGATACGCAGTATTTT | CASSRDRTTDTQYF
. | TRBJ1-1 | many | TRBV28 | TGTGCCACTGCGACTCGGTTTGGAGCTTTCTTT | CATATRFGAFF
TRBD2 | TRBJ2-2 | few | TRBV7-4 | TGTGCCAGCAGCCCAGCGGGGGGGCCCACCGGGGAGCTGTTTTTT | CASSPAGGPTGELFF
. | TRBJ1-5 | few | TRBV25-1 | TGTGCCAGCAGTGCTATGCCCCAGCATTTT | CASSAMPQHF
. | TRBJ1-5 | once | TRBV28 | TGTGCCAGCAGTTTCGGAAGGGGGATTAATCAGCCCCAGCATTTT | CASSFGRGINQPQHF
. | TRBJ2-2 | many | TRBV6-5 | TGTGCCAGCAGTTACTATCCATACACCGGGGAGCTGTTTTTT | CASSYYPYTGELFF
TRBD2 | TRBJ2-1 | many | TRBV12-3/TRBV12-4 | TGTGCCAGCAGACAGAGCGGGGGGTTCTACAATGAGCAGTTCTTC | CASRQSGGFYNEQFF
. | TRBJ2-5 | medium-sized | TRBV6-5 | TGTGCCAGCAGTTACGATACCTCACAAGAGACCCAGTACTTC | CASSYDTSQETQYF
. | TRBJ2-3 | . | TRBV9 | TGTGCCAGCAGCGGTCCACTCGACGGCACAGATACGCAGTATTTT | CASSGPLDGTDTQYF
TRBD1 | TRBJ1-2 | many | TRBV20-1 | TGCAGTGCTGCCCTTACAGGGGCTGGAGGCTACACCTTC | CSAALTGAGGYTF
TRBD2 | TRBJ2-1 | . | TRBV7-2 | TGTGCCAGCAGCCTCCGAGACCTACTAGCGTACTCCTACAATGAGCAGTTCTTC | CASSLRDLLAYSYNEQFF
. | TRBJ2-6 | few | TRBV10-3 | TGTGCCATCAGTGAACGGGCCTCTGGGGCCAACGTCCTGACTTTC | CAISERASGANVLTF
. | TRBJ2-2 | medium-sized | TRBV9 | TGTGCCAGCAGCGTAAGGGGAGAGAACACCGGGGAGCTGTTTTTT | CASSVRGENTGELFF
. | TRBJ2-2 | few | TRBV2 | TGTGCCATCCAAGGTGGTGTCAGGGCCTCAGGCACCGGGGAGCTGTTTTTT | CAIQGGVRASGTGELFF
. | TRBJ2-5 | medium-sized | TRBV19 | TGTGCCAGTAGTGTCGGCCGGACCACAATAGAGACCCAGTACTTC | CASSVGRTTIETQYF
TRBD2 | TRBJ2-1 | . | TRBV7-9 | TGTGCCAGTCATCTTAGCGGGAACTTCCGAAATGAGCAGTTCTTC | CASHLSGNFRNEQFF
TRBD1 | TRBJ2-1 | . | TRBV28 | TGTGCCAGCAGCTCCGGGACAGGGCGTAGGGATGAGCAGTTCTTC | CASSSGTGRRDEQFF
. | TRBJ1-5 | . | TRBV12-3/TRBV12-4 | TGTGCCAGCAGTTTGGGGAGTCAGCCCCAGCATTTT | CASSLGSQPQHF
. | TRBJ2-3 | . | TRBV24-1 | TGTGCCACCAGTAACGCAGGGACGGATACGCAGTATTTT | CATSNAGTDTQYF
. | TRBJ2-5 | medium-sized | TRBV24-1 | TGTGCCACCAGTGAACGGGATGGGGTACAAGAGACCCAGTACTTC | CATSERDGVQETQYF
TRBD2 | TRBJ2-7 | many | TRBV6-5 | TGTGCCAGCAGTCCCCGCCCCCCGGGACTAGCGGTATCCTACGAGCAGTACTTC | CASSPRPPGLAVSYEQYF
. | TRBJ1-6 | . | TRBV20-1 | TGCAGTGCTGAGGGGACCGGAGGGAATTCACCCCTCCACTTT | CSAEGTGGNSPLHF